This entry concerns a single T cell receptor (beta chain). Its antigen is unknown. An end of the junction does not agree with germline; a read error may underlie this. CDR1 is SGHTA and CDR2 is FQGNSA in the germline V gene. The CDR3 has 15 amino acids. PCR amplification relied on 60 Vbeta primers (plus 13 Jbeta primers). Profiled with immunoSEQ multiplex PCR; TCRdb holds only in-frame clones, not every one. This table holds around 150,000 clones, about 82% found once. The entry originates in a study of cytomegalovirus exposure and HLA in healthy donors. Study results and limitations: Cytomegalovirus association was listed for about 180 TCR beta chains.

The sample taken for sequencing was PBMCs. V is TRBV7-2 and J is TRBJ2-5; maybe TRBD2 (6 bases). The sequence was collected from a male donor in good health and CMV-seronegative. The CDR3 region is CASSLGIGGMETRYF. The CDR3 DNA sequence: TGTGCCAGCAGCTTAGGAATTGGCGGGATGGAGACCCGGTACTTC.